The rows below give T cell receptor beta chains drawn from one sample of a study of blood T cell repertoires in COVID-19. Using immunoSEQ multiplex PCR, the repertoire was profiled, and TCRdb retains in-frame clones only, with some absent. The sample shows 150,000 to 200,000 clones, roughly 77% of them seen only once. Sequencing was carried out using peripheral blood. These receptors originate from a woman between 35 and 50 years old with COVID-19, enrolled during active disease. Each CDR3 is given with its conserved first and last residue. Fields, in order: CDR3 protein, CDR3 DNA, clone size, J gene, D gene, V gene. The D gene is left open where the match is weak. Not all rows give a size; the values are once, few, many and, for expanded clones, a class.

CDR3: CASSETPSNEQFF; DNA: TGTGCCAGCAGTGAAACCCCTAGCAATGAGCAGTTCTTC; size: -; J: TRBJ2-1; D: -; V: TRBV6-1
CDR3: CASSSGQNNEQFF; DNA: TGCGCCAGCAGCTCGGGACAGAACAATGAGCAGTTCTTC; size: few; J: TRBJ2-1; D: TRBD1; V: TRBV5-1
CDR3: CASSPRSGGDEKLFF; DNA: TGTGCCAGCTCACCACGGTCGGGGGGTGATGAAAAACTGTTTTTT; size: -; J: TRBJ1-4; D: -; V: TRBV18
CDR3: CASSLPGDAGGELFF; DNA: TGTGCCAGCAGCTTGCCGGGGGATGCCGGCGGGGAGCTGTTTTTT; size: -; J: TRBJ2-2; D: -; V: TRBV5-4
CDR3: CASRSGLAGDTQYF; DNA: TGTGCCAGCAGATCGGGACTAGCAGGAGATACGCAGTATTTT; size: many; J: TRBJ2-3; D: TRBD2; V: TRBV6-5
CDR3: CASPDRDEKLFF; DNA: TGTGCCAGCCCGGACAGGGACGAAAAACTGTTTTTT; size: -; J: TRBJ1-4; D: TRBD1; V: TRBV6-5
CDR3: CASSLKDRRMGAGELFF; DNA: TGTGCCAGCAGTCTGAAGGACAGGCGAATGGGTGCCGGGGAGCTGTTTTTT; size: -; J: TRBJ2-2; D: TRBD1; V: TRBV27
CDR3: CASSPTSGTGADTQYF; DNA: TGTGCCAGCTCACCAACTAGCGGCACGGGTGCAGATACGCAGTATTTT; size: -; J: TRBJ2-3; D: TRBD2; V: TRBV18
CDR3: CASSPGTTGGTQYF; DNA: TGTGCCAGCAGCCCCGGGACAACGGGTGGGACCCAGTACTTC; size: -; J: TRBJ2-5; D: -; V: TRBV9
CDR3: CASSPSGTTEAFF; DNA: TGCGCCAGCAGCCCCAGTGGCACCACTGAAGCTTTCTTT; size: -; J: TRBJ1-1; D: -; V: TRBV4-1
CDR3: CASSPARQTNTQYF; DNA: TGTGCCAGCAGCCCCGCCCGGCAGACAAATACGCAGTATTTT; size: -; J: TRBJ2-3; D: -; V: TRBV5-8
CDR3: CASTGTVLDDYGYTF; DNA: TGTGCCAGCACGGGGACAGTGTTAGATGATTATGGCTACACCTTC; size: -; J: TRBJ1-2; D: TRBD1; V: TRBV25-1
CDR3: CASSPQSAGIRSYNSPLHF; DNA: TGTGCCAGCTCACCACAGTCAGCAGGAATTCGATCCTATAATTCACCCCTCCACTTT; size: few; J: TRBJ1-6; D: -; V: TRBV18
CDR3: CASSERGSTGELFF; DNA: TGTGCCAGCAGTGAAAGGGGGAGCACCGGGGAGCTGTTTTTT; size: -; J: TRBJ2-2; D: -; V: TRBV6-4
CDR3: CAWSHQGSWGYTF; DNA: TGTGCCTGGAGTCACCAGGGTTCATGGGGCTACACCTTC; size: -; J: TRBJ1-2; D: -; V: TRBV30
CDR3: CASSQLGGGPLEQYF; DNA: TGTGCCAGCAGCCAACTGGGAGGGGGACCCTTGGAGCAGTACTTC; size: -; J: TRBJ2-7; D: -; V: TRBV3-1/TRBV3-2
CDR3: CASSATGRLTEAFF; DNA: TGTGCCAGCAGCGCGACAGGGAGGCTCACTGAAGCTTTCTTT; size: -; J: TRBJ1-1; D: TRBD1; V: TRBV7-9
CDR3: CASSLGIDRGTEAFF; DNA: TGCGCCAGCAGCTTGGGAATAGACCGGGGGACTGAAGCTTTCTTT; size: -; J: TRBJ1-1; D: -; V: TRBV5-1
CDR3: CASWRGLTIQAPLHF; DNA: TGTGCCAGCTGGAGGGGACTAACAATCCAGGCACCCCTCCACTTT; size: -; J: TRBJ1-6; D: -; V: TRBV6-5